This T cell receptor (beta chain) was found in a study of T cells in Graves' hyperthyroidism and ophthalmopathy. Whole-study findings and limits: Model predictions of ophthalmopathy came a median around 7.1 months before onset.

CDR1 is SGHAT and CDR2 is FQNNGV in the germline V gene. This CDR3 is built from 14 residues. J gave up 0 bases and V 7 bases, and 3 bases lay outside the gene matches. This clonotype was observed many times. Its target is unknown. RNA transcripts yielded amplified TCR beta CDR3 regions. The study used the HTBI primer set for a first-round RT-PCR of the TCR CDR3. TCRdb redid the calling of the multiplex PCR reads with MiXCR, one entry per CDR3 protein. The data show about 260,000 distinct CDR3 sequences, about 15% seen once. The rearrangement uses TRBV11-2 and TRBJ2-7; TRBD2 agrees at 10 bases. This TCR was sampled from a woman under 30 with Graves' ophthalmopathy. Sequences were obtained from blood. This chain's CDR3 is CASTSGRYSYEQYF. DNA for the CDR3: TGTGCCAGCACTAGCGGGAGATACTCCTACGAGCAGTACTTC.